These 5 T cell receptor beta chains came from one sample sequenced in a study of blood T cell repertoires in COVID-19. Sequenced by immunoSEQ multiplex PCR; TCRdb stores in-frame clones only, minus some. Of around 64,000 clones in the sample, about 80% were seen once. The sample comprised peripheral blood. The receptors were sampled from a man aged 55 to 70 with acute or convalescent COVID-19.

V usage is TRBV5-5 and J usage is TRBJ2-7, with D tentatively TRBD1 (5 bases). Trimming removed 0 bases from V and 6 bases from J, with 10 bases in between. The CDR3 runs 13 residues. The germline V gene encodes CDR1 SGHKS and CDR2 YYEKEE (reference sequence). DNA for the CDR3: TGTGCCAGCAGCTTGGTAGCAGGGCCCGAGCAGTACTTC. Its translation: CASSLVAGPEQYF.

This clone was picked up one time. The V call is TRBV23-1, the J call TRBJ2-1; 8 bases fit TRBD2. TRBV23-1 is designated an ORF whose function remains uncertain. This CDR3 region has 20 residues. V gave up 3 bases and J gave up 4 bases; unmatched junction bases: 20. CDR3 DNA: TGCGCCAGCAGTCAGGACCGCGGGAGGACAACACCCGCAGGATACAATGAGCAGTTCTTC. It specifies CASSQDRGRTTPAGYNEQFF.

J is TRBJ2-1 and V is TRBV9, with unresolved D. V was pared by 3 bases and J by 2 bases, with 9 bases between. This CDR3 contains 14 residues. Germline CDR1 and CDR2: SGDLS and YYNGEE. The CDR3 loop is CASSAAEPYNEQFF. The CDR3 DNA reads as TGTGCCAGCAGCGCCGCCGAGCCCTACAATGAGCAGTTCTTC.

V and J are TRBV2 and TRBJ1-6; TRBD1 aligns across 7 bases. The CDR3 is 15 residues long. Germline V CDR1 and CDR2: SNHLY, FYNNEI. Losses at the gene ends were 5 bases for V and 4 bases for J; bases not matched to a gene: 5. The CDR3 loop is CASSPQGQYNSPLHF. CDR3 DNA: TGTGCCAGCAGTCCACAGGGGCAGTATAATTCACCCCTCCACTTT.

As concerns this clone: The junction departs from the called germline gene at one end, perhaps through a read error. This sequence joins TRBV7-7 and TRBJ1-4, with a possible D match to TRBD1 (6 bases). The CDR3 is 16 residues long. Germline V lookup: CDR1 SSHAT, CDR2 FNYEAQ (reference sequence). This chain's CDR3 is CASSPLGGGGEEKLFF. The CDR3 DNA is TGTGCTAGCAGCCCTCTCGGGGGAGGGGGAGAAGAAAAACTGTTTTTT.